Presented here are 31 T cell receptor beta chains from one specimen sequenced in a study of shared clonotypes between healthy human individuals. Assay used: immunoSEQ multiplex PCR; TCRdb lists only in-frame clones, some missing. The sample has roughly 2 million clones, roughly 94% seen once; the top ten hold 0.1% to 0.15%. Sample: naive CD4+ T cells sorted from blood. The subset: CD45RA+ positively selected. All receptors come from a young man in good health.

The rearrangement uses TRBV10-3 and TRBJ2-3; 8 nucleotides match TRBD2. In germline, CDR1 is ENHRY, CDR2 SYGVKD. V lost 6 bases to trimming and J lost 1 base; unmatched junction nucleotides: 9. This CDR3 region has 16 residues. CDR3 sequence (DNA): TGTGCCATCAGCCCACCGGGACTAGGAGGCACAGATACGCAGTATTTT. It codes for CAISPPGLGGTDTQYF.

CDR3: CASSTGTVTFF. The DNA for the CDR3 is TGTGCCAGCAGTACCGGAACTGTGACTTTCTTT. The chain recombines TRBV6-5 with TRBJ1-1; D ambiguous. The CDR3 is 11 amino acids. Germline values: CDR1 MNHEY, CDR2 SVGAGI. Trimming shortened V by 5 bases and J by 12 bases, and 13 bases separated the two germline ends.

CDR3 nucleotides: TGCGCCAGCAGCCTTCGACAGGGTCCCGGGGAGCTGTTTTTT. Encoded protein: CASSLRQGPGELFF. The chain uses TRBV5-1 and TRBJ2-2; 7 bases match TRBD1. V lost 4 bases to trimming and J lost 6 bases; unmatched junction nucleotides: 6. This CDR3 region has 14 residues. CDR1 SGHRS and CDR2 YFSETQ come from the germline V gene.

This clone showed up just once. J is TRBJ2-2 and V is TRBV4-2; 7 bases match TRBD1. In germline, CDR1 is LGHNA, CDR2 YNFKEQ. This CDR3 spans 20 amino acids. The V and J ends lost 1 base and 0 bases, in that order; junction bases with no gene match: 14. The DNA of the CDR3 is TGTGCCAGCAGCCAAGTTGAGGTTTCGGGACAGACTACGAACACCGGGGAGCTGTTTTTT. Its protein is CASSQVEVSGQTTNTGELFF.

The chain couples TRBV2 to TRBJ2-3; the match to TRBD1 covers 8 bases. Germline-derived CDR1 and CDR2 are SNHLY and FYNNEI. The CDR3 has 15 amino acids. With V trimmed by 10 bases and J by 2 bases, 11 bases remained unmatched. CDR3 bases: TGTGCCACCGCCGGACAGGGAGTACACACAGATACGCAGTATTTT. This gives the protein CATAGQGVHTDTQYF.

CDR3 residues: CAWSVMGGTNEKLFF. The CDR3 nucleotides read TGTGCCTGGAGCGTGATGGGGGGGACTAATGAAAAACTGTTTTTT. The chain recombines TRBV30 with TRBJ1-4, with D possibly matching TRBD1 (5 bases). CDR3 length equals 15 residues. The germline V gene has CDR1 GTSNPN and CDR2 SVGIG (reference sequence). Between the trimmed V and J ends, which lost 3 bases and 2 bases, there was a span of 13 bases.

This sequence joins TRBV28 and TRBJ1-6; D not certain. The V end was cut by 7 bases, the J end by 9 bases, with 13 bases between. The CDR3 contains 13 residues. Germline values: CDR1 MDHEN, CDR2 SYDVKM. The CDR3 DNA reads as TGTGCCAGCAATGGTCCTCCGGGTTCACCCCTCCACTTT. It encodes CASNGPPGSPLHF.

V gene TRBV14 combines with J gene TRBJ1-1; the match to TRBD1 covers 7 bases. Germline V gene sequence: CDR1 SGHDN, CDR2 FVKESK. The CDR3 has 13 amino acids. Unmatched junction bases numbered 3, after V lost 3 bases and J lost 5 bases. The CDR3 protein is CASSQSRGTEAFF. The CDR3, as DNA: TGTGCCAGCAGCCAGAGCAGGGGGACTGAAGCTTTCTTT.

This sequence joins TRBV14 and TRBJ2-7; D possibly corresponds to TRBD1 (6 bases). Germline CDR1 reads SGHDN; CDR2 reads FVKESK. This CDR3 has 14 amino acids. V dropped 3 bases and J dropped 2 bases, with 11 bases sitting between them. The CDR3 DNA reads TGTGCCAGCAGCCAGAACCGGGACACCTACGAGCAGTACTTC. Translation: CASSQNRDTYEQYF.

V gene TRBV2 combines with J gene TRBJ2-7; D unresolved. V lost 5 bases, J lost 5 bases, and 7 bases lay in between. CDR1 is SNHLY, CDR2 FYNNEI, per germline. The CDR3 totals 11 residues. The CDR3 loop is CASSLFNEQYF. In DNA form, the CDR3 reads TGTGCCAGCAGTCTATTTAACGAGCAGTACTTC.

The chain combines TRBV5-4 with TRBJ2-5; the D gene is possibly TRBD2 (6 bases). In germline, CDR1 is SGHNT, CDR2 YYREEE (reference sequence). The CDR3 is made up of 17 amino acids. V was pared by 4 bases and J by 1 base, with 20 bases between. CDR3 amino acids: CASSRDSFRASQETQYF. CDR3 nucleotides: TGTGCCAGCAGCCGGGACTCCTTCCGAGCATCCCAAGAGACCCAGTACTTC.

V usage is TRBV10-3 and J usage is TRBJ2-2; the D call may be TRBD1 or TRBD2 (5 bases each). V was shortened by 6 bases and J by 7 bases, with 21 bases between the two germline ends. CDR1 is ENHRY and CDR2 is SYGVKD in the germline V gene. CDR3 size: 16 residues. CDR3 coding DNA: TGTGCCATCAGCCCCGGGACCCCGGGGATGTACGGGGAGCTGTTTTTT. Encoded protein: CAISPGTPGMYGELFF.

The chain carries TRBV19 and TRBJ1-4, with D unclear. The germline gives CDR1 LNHDA, CDR2 SQIVND (reference sequence). Trimming pared 3 bases from V and 0 bases from J, leaving 11 bases between. The CDR3 covers 16 residues. The CDR3 DNA reads as TGTGCCAGTAGTATTAAGTCAGGCGCAACTAATGAAAAACTGTTTTTT. This gives the protein CASSIKSGATNEKLFF.

This chain uses TRBV18 with TRBJ2-7, with a weak D call TRBD1 (6 bases). V lost 1 base to trimming and J lost 3 bases, with 10 bases between them. The CDR3 is 14 amino acids. CDR1 is KGHSH, CDR2 LQKENI, per germline. Here the CDR3 reads CASSPRAGDYEQYF. As DNA, the CDR3 is TGTGCCAGCTCACCACGGGCAGGGGACTACGAGCAGTACTTC.

The chain links TRBV25-1 to TRBJ1-4; D ambiguous. The V gene lost 3 bases and the J gene lost 8 bases, with 16 bases spanning the gap. This CDR3 has 15 residues. CDR1 is MGHDK, CDR2 SYGVNS, per germline. CDR3 loop: CASSDPMGSWEKLFF. The CDR3, as DNA: TGTGCCAGCAGTGATCCTATGGGGTCTTGGGAAAAACTGTTTTTT.

This clone was seen only once. The chain combines TRBV28 with TRBJ1-3, with D unclear. Trimming cost V 4 bases and J 7 bases, with 8 bases left between them. The CDR3 contains 12 residues. Germline CDR1 is MDHEN and CDR2 is SYDVKM. DNA of the CDR3: TGTGCCAGCAGTTCCGAGGTGAACACCATATATTTT. Residues: CASSSEVNTIYF.

This chain joins TRBV29-1 and TRBJ1-4; D remains unclear. Germline loops: CDR1 SQVTM, CDR2 ANQGSEA. V lost 3 bases, J lost 11 bases, and 13 bases lay in between. This CDR3 has 12 amino acids. The CDR3: CSVDFGPGKLFF. The CDR3 DNA follows: TGCAGCGTTGACTTTGGGCCTGGGAAACTGTTTTTT.

CDR3 in DNA: TGTGCCAGCAGTACCCAGGATTCACCCCTCCACTTT. Its translation: CASSTQDSPLHF. This chain connects TRBV27 to TRBJ1-6; D not resolved. V was trimmed by 5 bases and J by 8 bases, leaving 7 bases between them. CDR1 MNHEY and CDR2 SMNVEV come from the germline V gene (reference sequence). This CDR3 has 12 amino acids.

To note about this clone: The junction and the germline gene differ at one end; a read error may be behind it. V and J are TRBV7-7 and TRBJ1-1; D gene uncertain. This CDR3 region has 13 residues. Germline V CDR1 and CDR2: SSHAT, FNYEAQ (reference sequence). The CDR3 DNA reads as TGTGCTAGCAGCCGGGCCGTAGGGACTGAAGCTTTCTTT. Its translation: CASSRAVGTEAFF.

This chain connects TRBV2 to TRBJ2-3; 10 bases line up with TRBD2. V was clipped by 5 bases and J by 4 bases; unmatched bases: 6. Germline values: CDR1 SNHLY, CDR2 FYNNEI. CDR3 length: 15 amino acids. The CDR3 here is CASSTRTSGADTQYF. The DNA of the CDR3 is TGTGCCAGCAGTACGAGGACTAGCGGAGCAGATACGCAGTATTTT. Filled out from reference TRBV2 and TRBJ2-3, the complete variable domain reads EPEVTQTPSHQVTQMGQEVILRCVPISNHLYFYWYRQILGQKVEFLVSFYNNEISEKSEIFDDQFSVERPDGSNFTLKIRSTKLEDSAMYFCASSTRTSGADTQYFGPGTRLTVL.

The CDR3 sequence is CASSLRGGMDTEAFF. CDR3 DNA sequence: TGTGCCAGCAGCTTAAGGGGTGGTATGGACACTGAAGCTTTCTTT. The gene calls are TRBV7-6 and TRBJ1-1, with D maybe TRBD1 (5 bases). The CDR3 has 15 residues. The germline V gene encodes CDR1 SGHVS and CDR2 FNYEAQ. V was trimmed by 2 bases and J by 3 bases, leaving 13 bases between them.

The CDR3 nucleotides are TGTGCCAGCTCACCACCGCCAGGGGAAGAGACCCAGTACTTC. It specifies CASSPPPGEETQYF. This rearrangement joins TRBV18 to TRBJ2-5; D possibly corresponds to TRBD1 (6 bases). The germline gives CDR1 KGHSH, CDR2 LQKENI. Deletions cut 0 bases from V and 3 bases from J, with 8 bases between. CDR3 length equals 14 residues. The full variable domain, completed using reference TRBV18 and TRBJ2-5, is NAGVMQNPRHLVRRRGQEARLRCSPMKGHSHVYWYRQLPEEGLKFMVYLQKENIIDESGMPKERFSAEFPKEGPSILRIQQVVRGDSAAYFCASSPPPGEETQYFGPGTRLLVL.

V is TRBV19 and J is TRBJ1-2, with TRBD1 matching over 10 bases. CDR1 LNHDA and CDR2 SQIVND come from the germline V gene (reference sequence). V trimming: 10 bases; J trimming: 5 bases; junction bases outside the gene matches: 13. The length of the CDR3 is 15 residues. The chain's CDR3 is CATEVQRDRGYGYTF. Here the CDR3 DNA reads TGTGCCACCGAAGTTCAACGGGACAGGGGATATGGCTACACCTTC.

The V call is TRBV6-1, the J call TRBJ1-2, with D uncertain. Germline loops: CDR1 MNHNS, CDR2 SASEGT. Trimming removed 6 bases from V and 0 bases from J, with 11 bases in between. The CDR3 is 14 amino acids. As DNA, the CDR3 is TGTGCCAGCAGCCCCACACAAGCTAACTATGGCTACACCTTC. Its protein product is CASSPTQANYGYTF.

Of note for this clone: The same CDR3 can be traced to other DNA sequences in this sample. V is TRBV7-9 and J is TRBJ2-3; no definite D call. V lost 5 bases, J lost 1 base, and 7 bases lay in between. The CDR3 extends over 13 amino acids. From germline, CDR1 is SEHNR and CDR2 FQNEAQ (reference sequence). This CDR3 is CASSLEGTDTQYF. DNA of the CDR3: TGTGCCAGCAGCCTAGAGGGCACAGATACGCAGTATTTT.

This clone has only one observation. This chain joins TRBV5-6 and TRBJ2-3; tentative D call: TRBD1 (6 bases). The CDR3 has 14 amino acids. V lost 5 bases, J lost 4 bases, and 14 bases lay in between. Per the germline V gene, CDR1 is SGHDT and CDR2 is YYEEEE. In DNA form, the CDR3 reads TGTGCCAGCAGGGGAAGACAGGAAGCAGATACGCAGTATTTT. Protein sequence: CASRGRQEADTQYF.

CDR3: CASSQERSSTGELFF. CDR3 nucleotide sequence: TGCGCCAGCAGCCAAGAGAGATCCTCCACCGGGGAGCTGTTTTTT. The J gene is TRBJ2-2, the V gene TRBV4-3; D not certain. The CDR3 consists of 15 residues. Germline V lookup: CDR1 LGHNA, CDR2 YSLEER. V gave up 0 bases and J gave up 4 bases, with 9 bases separating them.

The rearrangement links TRBV4-2 to TRBJ2-5; 8 nucleotides line up with TRBD2. The V segment lost 1 base and the J segment 3 bases; nucleotides outside the gene matches: 7. Per germline, CDR1 LGHNA and CDR2 YNFKEQ. The CDR3 contains 16 residues. The CDR3 DNA follows: TGTGCCAGCAGCCAAGGGGAGCGGGGGCCTGAAGAGACCCAGTACTTC. Translated: CASSQGERGPEETQYF.

The chain recombines TRBV7-9 with TRBJ2-5; 8 nucleotides match TRBD2. This CDR3 is 16 amino acids long. J gave up 4 bases and V 4 bases, and 11 bases lay outside the gene matches. Per germline, CDR1 SEHNR and CDR2 FQNEAQ (reference sequence). DNA for the CDR3: TGTGCCAGCAGCTCAGCGGGGGCGTTCTTTGGAGAGACCCAGTACTTC. Translated, it gives CASSSAGAFFGETQYF.

The chain uses TRBV5-6 and TRBJ2-7, with 8 bases lining up with TRBD2. CDR1 is SGHDT and CDR2 is YYEEEE in the germline V gene. Trimming removed 4 bases from V and 6 bases from J; junction bases left unmatched: 6. The CDR3 totals 13 residues. The CDR3 sequence is CASSNYGRGEQYF. DNA for the CDR3: TGTGCCAGCAGCAACTACGGGAGGGGCGAGCAGTACTTC.

This clone was seen just once. The chain has TRBV28 and TRBJ1-4, with 8 bases aligning to TRBD1. The CDR3 is 15 amino acids. Germline V CDR1 and CDR2: MDHEN, SYDVKM. V shed 8 bases, J shed 5 bases, and the junction held 10 bases outside the gene matches. DNA for the CDR3: TGTGCCAGCTTGCAGGGGGCTGGAAAAAATGAAAAACTGTTTTTT. This encodes CASLQGAGKNEKLFF.